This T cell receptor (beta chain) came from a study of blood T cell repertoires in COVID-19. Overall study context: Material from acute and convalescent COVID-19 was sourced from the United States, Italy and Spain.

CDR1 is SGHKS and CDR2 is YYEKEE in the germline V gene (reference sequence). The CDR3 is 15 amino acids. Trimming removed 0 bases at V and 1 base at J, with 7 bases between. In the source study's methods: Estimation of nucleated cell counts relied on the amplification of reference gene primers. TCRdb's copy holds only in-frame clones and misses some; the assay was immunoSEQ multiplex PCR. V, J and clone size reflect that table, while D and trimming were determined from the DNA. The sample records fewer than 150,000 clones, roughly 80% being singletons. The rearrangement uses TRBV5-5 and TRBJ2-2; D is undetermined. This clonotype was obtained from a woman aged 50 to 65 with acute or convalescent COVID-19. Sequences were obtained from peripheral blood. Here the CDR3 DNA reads TGTGCCAGCAGCTTGGACAGCCTGAACACCGGGGAGCTGTTTTTT. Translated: CASSLDSLNTGELFF.